Shown below are 10 T cell receptor beta chains from a single sample sequenced in a study of post-analysis software for immune sequencing data. No cognate antigen is known for these TCRs. Researchers reported that TCR beta cDNA libraries carried unique molecular identifiers. Each CDR3 protein is one row after TCRdb ran MiXCR on the PCR reads. The sample has fewer than 900,000 distinct CDR3 sequences; roughly 46% are singletons. Study-wide results and limits: Relative to controls, patients had a few TRBV segments at higher frequency, with TRBV5-6, TRBV5-1 and TRBV20-1 among these.

The sample was blood. The receptors stem from a girl aged 5 to 17 with multiple sclerosis.

There are a few counts of this clonotype. The chain joins TRBV7-9 to TRBJ1-2, with 7 bases identical to TRBD1. From germline, CDR1 is SEHNR and CDR2 FQNEAQ (reference sequence). The CDR3 totals 12 residues. V shed 8 bases, J shed 6 bases, and the junction held 6 bases outside the gene matches. CDR3 bases: TGTGCCAGCCCCCAGGGGGAGGATGGCTACACCTTC. This sequence encodes CASPQGEDGYTF.

Notes on this clonotype: An end of the junction does not agree with germline; a read error may underlie this. The chain couples TRBV6-6 to TRBJ1-2, with D hard to call. This CDR3 contains 11 residues. Germline CDR1 and CDR2: MNHNY and SVGAGI (reference sequence). The CDR3 sequence: CASTDPYGCTF. CDR3 DNA: TGTGCCAGCACGGATCCCTATGGCTGCACCTTC.

The chain has TRBV6-6 and TRBJ1-2; D gene ambiguous. Germline values: CDR1 MNHNY, CDR2 SVGAGI (reference sequence). V lost 8 bases and J 3 bases, leaving 13 bases between the germline ends. The CDR3 length is 13 residues. The DNA of the CDR3 is TGTGCCAGCTGGGCCGACCCCGACTATGGCTACACCTTC. It translates to CASWADPDYGYTF.

CDR3 loop: CASSSKGGNEKLFF. Here the CDR3 DNA reads TGCGCCAGCAGCTCGAAGGGGGGAAATGAAAAACTGTTTTTT. V is TRBV5-1 and J is TRBJ1-4; D is possibly TRBD1 (6 bases). The ends were cut back, 3 bases at V and 5 bases at J, with 11 bases in the middle. The CDR3 runs to 14 residues. Germline V gene data show CDR1 as SGHRS and CDR2 as YFSETQ.

The CDR3 DNA reads as TGTGCCAGCAGTTACTCGATGGGAGTAGCCAAAAACATTCAGTACTTC. It yields the protein CASSYSMGVAKNIQYF. The chain combines TRBV6-2 or TRBV6-3 with TRBJ2-4, with D maybe TRBD2 (5 bases). Germline CDR1 reads MNHEY; CDR2 reads SVGEGT. The V and J ends lost 0 bases and 0 bases respectively, with 9 bases between them. The CDR3 is made up of 16 amino acids.

V is TRBV5-1 and J is TRBJ2-1, with 9 bases lining up with TRBD1. The CDR3 runs 17 residues. J gave up 0 bases and V 4 bases, and 8 bases lay outside the gene matches. CDR1 is SGHRS and CDR2 is YFSETQ in the germline V gene. The CDR3 loop reads CASSGGTGPSSYNEQFF. CDR3 nucleotide sequence: TGCGCCAGCAGCGGAGGGACAGGGCCCAGCTCCTACAATGAGCAGTTCTTC.

V and J are TRBV6-2 or TRBV6-3 and TRBJ2-1; 10 bases match TRBD2. The length of the CDR3 is 16 residues. The germline CDR1 and CDR2 sequences are MNHEY and SVGEGT. The J segment lost 3 bases and the V segment lost 2 bases, leaving 4 bases of the junction unmatched. DNA for the CDR3: TGTGCCAGCAGTTACCCGGCTAGCGGGAGCTACAATGAGCAGTTCTTC. Translating it yields CASSYPASGSYNEQFF.

This clonotype was counted only a few times. The chain carries TRBV2 and TRBJ2-1; D could derive from TRBD1 or TRBD2 (7 bases each). The CDR3 length is 16 residues. Germline V lookup: CDR1 SNHLY, CDR2 FYNNEI. V was shortened by 8 bases and J by 2 bases, with 19 bases between the two germline ends. As DNA, the CDR3 is TGTGCCAGCCCAGGGGGGAGGGACAACGCCTACAATGAGCAGTTCTTC. It is translated as CASPGGRDNAYNEQFF.

CDR3: CATRDRGQETQYF. CDR3 DNA sequence: TGTGCCACCAGGGACAGGGGTCAAGAGACCCAGTACTTC. V is TRBV15 and J is TRBJ2-5, with TRBD1 identical over 9 bases. Trimming took 6 bases from V and 2 from J; bases not matched to a gene: 1. Germline CDR1 and CDR2: LNHNV and YYDKDF (reference sequence). CDR3 length: 13 residues.

In this sample, this clonotype turned up a few times. The rearrangement joins TRBV9 to TRBJ2-7; D uncertain. Germline CDR1 is SGDLS and CDR2 is YYNGEE. V was clipped by 4 bases and J by 7 bases, with 12 bases between them. This CDR3 comprises 12 residues. In DNA form, the CDR3 reads TGTGCCAGCAGCCAGGTGGGCGGAGAGCAGTACTTC. The encoded protein is CASSQVGGEQYF.